One and the same sample provided the 10 T cell receptor beta chains below, sequenced in a study of vaccination and CD4 T cells after COVID-19. The treatment here: roughly 11-day PBMC culture with coronavirus spike peptide pools or control peptides (ViraFEST assay). Scientists ran DNA taken from cultured CD4+ T cells through the Oncomine TCR Beta short-read assay for sequencing. TCRdb independently ran MiXCR on the PCR reads; one entry per CDR3 protein. The table records over 15,000 distinct CDR3 sequences, around two fifths of them present only once. Antigen specificity for these receptors is unknown. The sample in question was CD4+ T cells from blood, cultured in vitro, obtained before SARS-CoV-2 vaccination. The receptor set was obtained from a human donor who had recovered from COVID-19.

This clonotype was picked up a small number of times. The rearrangement joins TRBV19 to TRBJ2-7, with a tentative D call TRBD2 (6 bases). Germline lookup yields CDR1 LNHDA and CDR2 SQIVND (reference sequence). Trimming left V 5 bases short and J 2 bases short, with 19 bases between. There are 16 residues in the CDR3. This chain's CDR3 is CASSRRSREPTYEQYF. CDR3 in DNA: TGTGCCAGTAGTCGGAGAAGCCGGGAGCCGACCTACGAGCAGTACTTC.

This chain links TRBV6-5 with TRBJ1-1; weak D call: TRBD1 (5 bases). V lost 2 bases to trimming and J lost 5 bases, with 9 bases between them. Germline V gene sequence: CDR1 MNHEY, CDR2 SVGAGI. CDR3 length: 13 amino acids. The CDR3 reads CASSYTGWTEAFF. The CDR3 bases are TGTGCCAGCAGTTACACAGGATGGACTGAAGCTTTCTTT.

This clonotype turned up a few times. V is TRBV19 and J is TRBJ1-5, with 9 bases fitting TRBD1. CDR1 LNHDA and CDR2 SQIVND come from the germline V gene (reference sequence). Trimming took 6 bases from V and 9 from J; bases not matched to a gene: 9. The CDR3 sequence is 14 residues long. CDR3 nucleotides: TGTGCCAGTAGCCGGGACAGGGATTATCGGCCCCAGCATTTT. Its protein product is CASSRDRDYRPQHF.

The chain recombines TRBV6-2 or TRBV6-3 with TRBJ1-5; D remains unclear. Germline V gene data show CDR1 as MNHEY and CDR2 as SVGEGT. Trimming pared 4 bases from V and 3 bases from J, leaving 7 bases between. The length of the CDR3 is 13 residues. The CDR3, as DNA: TGTGCCAGCAGTTGGACTGTCAATCAGCCCCAGCATTTT. Protein sequence: CASSWTVNQPQHF.

This rearrangement joins TRBV7-8 to TRBJ1-5; TRBD1 matches 7 bases. The ends lost 5 bases at V and 4 bases at J; junction bases unmatched: 5. Germline CDR1 and CDR2: SGHVS and FQNEAQ. This CDR3 region has 14 residues. CDR3 coding DNA: TGTGCCAGCAGCCCCCACAGGGGTAATCAGCCCCAGCATTTT. The encoded protein is CASSPHRGNQPQHF.

The chain is built from TRBV7-8 and TRBJ1-6; TRBD1 aligns across 7 bases. Germline V CDR1 and CDR2: SGHVS, FQNEAQ. V was clipped by 5 bases and J by 7 bases; unmatched bases: 14. This CDR3 is built from 17 residues. CDR3 sequence: CASSRLPGTAFNSPLHF. The CDR3 region has the DNA TGTGCCAGCAGCCGCCTCCCGGGGACAGCTTTCAATTCACCCCTCCACTTT.

This clonotype was counted a few times. The chain carries TRBV6-5 and TRBJ1-6; TRBD1 is a possible D gene (5 bases). This CDR3 comprises 16 residues. V shed 4 bases and J shed 1 base, with 11 bases lying between them. CDR1 is MNHEY, CDR2 SVGAGI, per germline. The CDR3, as DNA: TGTGCCAGCAGTTTGGCTGGGGGGTCCTATAATTCACCCCTCCACTTT. Its translation is CASSLAGGSYNSPLHF.

This clonotype was counted a few times. The gene calls are TRBV28 and TRBJ1-5; 8 nucleotides align to TRBD1. The CDR3 runs 15 residues. Germline CDR1 is MDHEN and CDR2 is SYDVKM. V trimming: 5 bases; J trimming: 2 bases; junction bases outside the gene matches: 5. CDR3 sequence: CASSNSGGGNQPQHF. The CDR3 region has the DNA TGTGCCAGCAGTAACTCAGGGGGCGGCAATCAGCCCCAGCATTTT.

This chain joins TRBV6-1 and TRBJ2-3; D may be TRBD2 (5 bases). V lost 4 bases, J lost 8 bases, and 10 bases lay in between. This CDR3 has 12 residues. Germline V gene data show CDR1 as MNHNS and CDR2 as SASEGT. The CDR3 nucleotides are TGTGCCAGCAGTGCAGGAGGAGCTACGCAGTATTTT. Translated, it gives CASSAGGATQYF.

J is TRBJ2-1 and V is TRBV11-3; TRBD1 aligns across 8 bases. The CDR3 has 15 residues. CDR1 and CDR2 (germline): SGHNT, YENEEA. J lost 8 bases, V lost 3 bases, and 9 bases had no gene match. Here the CDR3 DNA reads TGTGCCAGCAGCTTGGCCGGGACAGGATATCATGAGCAGTTCTTC. This sequence encodes CASSLAGTGYHEQFF.